Listed here are 26 T cell receptor beta chains from one sample, sequenced in a study of blood T cell repertoires in COVID-19. TCRdb keeps only in-frame clones here, not all; method: immunoSEQ multiplex PCR. This table holds tens of thousands of clones, almost 80% found once. The sample was peripheral blood. The receptors derive from a woman of 80 years or more with acute or convalescent COVID-19.

The gene calls are TRBV28 and TRBJ1-5; 9 bases are a match to TRBD1. CDR3 length: 18 residues. The V gene's germline CDR1 is MDHEN and CDR2 SYDVKM. The V gene end was trimmed by 7 bases and the J gene end by 2 bases; junction bases not matched to a gene: 15. CDR3 region: CASTRGTNRGLGNQPQHF. CDR3 sequence (DNA): TGTGCCAGCACTAGAGGGACGAACAGGGGGCTGGGCAATCAGCCCCAGCATTTT.

The chain has TRBV7-2 and TRBJ1-4, with TRBD1 as a possible D gene (5 bases). Deletions cut 1 base from V and 4 bases from J, with 10 bases between. The CDR3 totals 15 residues. CDR1 and CDR2 from the germline V gene are SGHTA and FQGNSA. CDR3 in DNA: TGTGCCAGCAGCTTAGAGGGGAGGGGTAATGAAAAACTGTTTTTT. Encoded protein: CASSLEGRGNEKLFF.

In nucleotides, the CDR3 is TGTGCCAGCAGCCAATCCCACGGGACAGGGGTAGAAGCTTTCTTT. It is translated as CASSQSHGTGVEAFF. The genes are TRBV3-1 (or the pseudogene TRBV3-2) and TRBJ1-1; 10 nucleotides agree with TRBD1. This CDR3 has 15 residues. Unmatched junction bases numbered 8, after V lost 2 bases and J lost 8 bases. Germline CDR1 LGHDT, CDR2 YNNKEL (reference sequence).

V is TRBV30 and J is TRBJ2-3, with TRBD2 identical over 7 bases. The CDR3 consists of 16 residues. J lost 2 bases, V lost 4 bases, and 12 bases had no gene match. Germline loops: CDR1 GTSNPN, CDR2 SVGIG (reference sequence). CDR3 DNA sequence: TGTGCCTGGATGAGGGGAGGGCGGCAACACACAGATACGCAGTATTTT. Amino acid sequence: CAWMRGGRQHTDTQYF. Combining the CDR3 with reference TRBV30 and TRBJ2-3 gives the whole variable domain SQTIHQWPATLVQPVGSPLSLECTVEGTSNPNLYWYRQAAGRGLQLLFYSVGIGQISSEVPQNLSASRPQDRQFILSSKKLLLSDSGFYLCAWMRGGRQHTDTQYFGPGTRLTVL.

V usage is TRBV7-6 and J usage is TRBJ2-7; TRBD2 might be the D (5 bases). Trimming stripped 5 bases from V and 4 bases from J, with 12 bases between. The CDR3 spans 13 residues. Per the germline V gene, CDR1 is SGHVS and CDR2 is FNYEAQ. For the CDR3, the DNA is TGTGCCAGCAGCCCGCGGACGGGATACGAGCAGTACTTC. Amino acids: CASSPRTGYEQYF.

The chain recombines TRBV5-1 with TRBJ2-1, with 8 bases fitting TRBD2. Germline CDR1 reads SGHRS; CDR2 reads YFSETQ. The CDR3 sequence is 14 residues long. V shed 3 bases, J shed 6 bases, and the junction held 5 bases outside the gene matches. The DNA for the CDR3 is TGCGCCAGCAGCTCGGGACTAGGTATCAATGAGCAGTTCTTC. Translation: CASSSGLGINEQFF.

The chain uses TRBV4-1 and TRBJ2-1; 10 bases are a match to TRBD2. This CDR3 has 16 amino acids. J gave up 7 bases and V 2 bases, and 8 bases lay outside the gene matches. CDR1 is MGHRA and CDR2 is YSYEKL in the germline V gene. This CDR3 reads CASSQPLSGRGNEQFF. The CDR3 region has the DNA TGCGCCAGCAGCCAACCGCTCAGCGGGAGGGGGAATGAGCAGTTCTTC.

The chain has TRBV19 and TRBJ2-2; tentatively, D is TRBD1 (5 bases). Germline loops: CDR1 LNHDA, CDR2 SQIVND (reference sequence). V was pared by 3 bases and J by 1 base, with 9 bases between. CDR3 length: 15 amino acids. The CDR3 spells CASSIRRGNTGELFF. In nucleotides, the CDR3 is TGTGCCAGTAGTATTCGAAGGGGGAACACCGGGGAGCTGTTTTTT.

The rearrangement uses TRBV7-8 and TRBJ2-1, with 7 bases lining up with TRBD1. Germline CDR1 reads SGHVS; CDR2 reads FQNEAQ. V lost 5 bases, J lost 0 bases, and 7 bases stayed unmatched. CDR3 size: 16 residues. The CDR3 spells CASSPQGGSSYNEQFF. CDR3 sequence (DNA): TGTGCCAGCAGCCCCCAAGGGGGCAGCTCCTACAATGAGCAGTTCTTC.

The chain couples TRBV19 to TRBJ2-6; D unclear. The CDR3 runs to 18 residues. V was pared by 0 bases and J by 0 bases, with 12 bases between. The germline V gene has CDR1 LNHDA and CDR2 SQIVND (reference sequence). The CDR3 loop is CASSIDSWVDSGANVLTF. CDR3 coding DNA: TGTGCCAGTAGTATAGATAGCTGGGTGGACTCTGGGGCCAACGTCCTGACTTTC.

The chain recombines TRBV7-2 with TRBJ1-5; D is unclear. Looked up from germline, CDR1 is SGHTA and CDR2 is FQGNSA. V lost 1 base and J lost 2, with 12 bases in between. The length of the CDR3 is 16 residues. CDR3 bases: TGTGCCAGCAGCTTAGTCGGGGTGCGGGGCAATCAGCCCCAGCATTTT. Amino acids: CASSLVGVRGNQPQHF. The full variable domain, rest sourced from reference TRBV7-2 and TRBJ1-5, is GAGVSQSPSNKVTEKGKDVELRCDPISGHTALYWYRQSLGQGLEFLIYFQGNSAPDKSGLPSDRFSAERTGGSVSTLTIQRTQQEDSAVYLCASSLVGVRGNQPQHFGDGTRLSIL.

V and J are TRBV29-1 and TRBJ1-2; tentative D call: TRBD1 (6 bases). V dropped 6 bases and J dropped 4 bases, with 18 bases sitting between them. CDR1 and CDR2 from the germline V gene are SQVTM and ANQGSEA. The CDR3 contains 14 residues. The CDR3 DNA reads as TGCAGCGTCAGATTCCCCCAGGGGCCCTATGGCTACACCTTC. This gives the protein CSVRFPQGPYGYTF. The whole variable domain, filled in from reference TRBV29-1 and TRBJ1-2, reads SAVISQKPSRDICQRGTSLTIQCQVDSQVTMMFWYRQQPGQSLTLIATANQGSEATYESGFVIDKFPISRPNLTFSTLTVSNMSPEDSSIYLCSVRFPQGPYGYTFGSGTRLTVV.

V usage is TRBV19 and J usage is TRBJ1-1; 12 bases map to TRBD1. CDR3 length: 18 amino acids. CDR1 and CDR2 (germline): LNHDA, SQIVND (reference sequence). V dropped 5 bases and J dropped 2; count of bases not matched to a gene: 12. CDR3 nucleotides: TGTGCCAGTAGTTCACCGAACCGGGACAGGGGGCGAAACACTGAAGCTTTCTTT. Translated: CASSSPNRDRGRNTEAFF.

V is TRBV5-4 and J is TRBJ2-1; 14 bases are a match to TRBD2. CDR1 and CDR2 (germline): SGHNT, YYREEE (reference sequence). CDR3 length: 17 amino acids. V lost 4 bases to trimming and J lost 1 base; unmatched junction nucleotides: 4. As DNA, the CDR3 is TGTGCCAGCAGCCCCAGGACTAGCGGGAGGTCCTACAATGAGCAGTTCTTC. Protein product: CASSPRTSGRSYNEQFF.

The V gene is TRBV4-2, the J gene TRBJ2-6; D is perhaps TRBD2 (6 bases). Between the trimmed V and J ends, which lost 1 base and 0 bases, there was a span of 7 bases. The CDR3 has 16 amino acids. Germline values: CDR1 LGHNA, CDR2 YNFKEQ. The CDR3 region has the DNA TGTGCCAGCAGCCAAGGGGGACTCTCTGGGGCCAACGTCCTGACTTTC. Its protein is CASSQGGLSGANVLTF.

In this sample, this clone turned up a few times. This chain uses TRBV7-2 with TRBJ1-4; the D is unclear. Per germline, CDR1 SGHTA and CDR2 FQGNSA. The germline V and J ends were trimmed by 1 base and 10 bases, with 10 bases remaining between them. This CDR3 has 13 amino acids. The CDR3 DNA reads TGTGCCAGCAGCTTAGAAGAGGGTATAAAACTGTTTTTT. It is translated as CASSLEEGIKLFF.

This chain links TRBV6-5 with TRBJ2-7, with D possibly matching TRBD2 (5 bases). This CDR3 contains 15 residues. CDR1 is MNHEY, CDR2 SVGAGI, per germline. V gave up 6 bases and J gave up 2 bases, with 17 bases separating them. The CDR3 DNA is TGTGCCAGCAGCCTGTGGGAGAAACATACCTACGAGCAGTACTTC. Encoded protein: CASSLWEKHTYEQYF.

The rearrangement joins TRBV9 to TRBJ2-1; 11 nucleotides line up with TRBD2. This CDR3 is built from 19 residues. V lost 3 bases, J lost 0 bases, and 11 bases stayed unmatched. Germline V CDR1 and CDR2: SGDLS, YYNGEE. The CDR3 DNA reads TGTGCCAGCAGCGCCAGAGGGGCTAGCGGGAGGCCCTCCTACAATGAGCAGTTCTTC. Its translation: CASSARGASGRPSYNEQFF.

This clone has only one observation. The J gene is TRBJ2-1, the V gene TRBV27; 7 positions match TRBD2. The CDR3 sequence is 15 residues long. CDR1 and CDR2 from the germline V gene are MNHEY and SMNVEV (reference sequence). The ends lost 4 bases at V and 9 bases at J; junction bases unmatched: 12. CDR3 sequence (DNA): TGTGCCAGCAGTTCCTTGGCGGGAGCTGGGAGTGAGCAGTTCTTC. Protein: CASSSLAGAGSEQFF.

This chain joins TRBV6-5 and TRBJ1-2; 10 bases align to TRBD1. Looked up from germline, CDR1 is MNHEY and CDR2 is SVGAGI. V trimming: 6 bases; J trimming: 5 bases; junction bases outside the gene matches: 3. There are 13 residues in the CDR3. In DNA form, the CDR3 reads TGTGCCAGCAGAAGACAGGGGGCGTATGGCTACACCTTC. Amino acid sequence: CASRRQGAYGYTF.

At least ten counts were recorded for this clone. The rearrangement joins TRBV6-5 to TRBJ2-7; TRBD1 might be the D (5 bases). This CDR3 spans 13 amino acids. CDR1 MNHEY and CDR2 SVGAGI come from the germline V gene. Trimming took off 8 bases at V and 3 bases at J, with 14 bases between the two ends. The CDR3 sequence: CASWAGLGYEQYF. The CDR3 coding sequence is TGTGCCAGCTGGGCAGGGTTGGGCTACGAGCAGTACTTC.

The gene calls are TRBV18 and TRBJ2-7; 10 nucleotides agree with TRBD1. This CDR3 contains 14 residues. J was trimmed by 4 bases and V by 3 bases; bases with no gene match: 3. Germline V gives CDR1 KGHSH, CDR2 LQKENI. The CDR3 sequence: CASSPGQGVYEQYF. DNA of the CDR3: TGTGCCAGCTCACCCGGACAGGGGGTTTACGAGCAGTACTTC.

This clone has only one observation. V gene TRBV5-1 combines with J gene TRBJ1-2; the D is unclear. The V gene lost 2 bases and the J gene lost 2 bases, with 7 bases spanning the gap. This CDR3 is 13 amino acids long. Per germline, CDR1 SGHRS and CDR2 YFSETQ. The CDR3 region has the DNA TGCGCCAGCAGCTTAGCCGGGAACTATGGCTACACCTTC. Protein sequence: CASSLAGNYGYTF.

This clone was counted between two and nine times. The chain has TRBV30 and TRBJ1-1; 10 nucleotides line up with TRBD1. Germline V gene lookup returns CDR1 GTSNPN and CDR2 SVGIG (reference sequence). Trimming removed 1 base from V and 7 bases from J; junction bases left unmatched: 3. The CDR3 runs to 13 residues. The CDR3 here is CAWSGQGAGEAFF. Here the CDR3 DNA reads TGTGCCTGGAGTGGACAGGGGGCCGGTGAAGCTTTCTTT.

V gene TRBV9 combines with J gene TRBJ1-2; possibly TRBD1 for D (5 bases). The germline V gene encodes CDR1 SGDLS and CDR2 YYNGEE. This CDR3 contains 14 residues. The V end lost 1 base, the J end lost 4 bases, and 11 bases lay between the germline ends. The CDR3: CASSVMPTAYGYTF. The CDR3 bases are TGTGCCAGCAGCGTAATGCCGACAGCCTATGGCTACACCTTC.

This clone appeared once. The V call is TRBV5-4, the J call TRBJ2-7; tentative D call: TRBD2 (6 bases). The ends were cut back, 4 bases at V and 7 bases at J, with 18 bases in the middle. Germline V gives CDR1 SGHNT, CDR2 YYREEE (reference sequence). This CDR3 contains 14 residues. The CDR3: CASSAQLASGEQYF. The CDR3 nucleotides read TGTGCCAGCAGCGCACAGCTAGCGTCGGGAGAGCAGTACTTC. The full variable domain, with the rest looked up from reference TRBV5-4 and TRBJ2-7, is ETGVTQSPTHLIKTRGQQVTLRCSSQSGHNTVSWYQQALGQGPQFIFQYYREEENGRGNFPPRFSGLQFPNYSSELNVNALELDDSALYLCASSAQLASGEQYFGPGTRLTVT.